This T cell receptor (beta chain) stems from a study of blood T cell repertoires in COVID-19. Germline-derived CDR1 and CDR2 are SQVTM and ANQGSEA. V lost 3 bases, J lost 9 bases, and 26 bases lay in between. The CDR3 is 16 residues long. Using immunoSEQ multiplex PCR, the repertoire was profiled, and TCRdb retains in-frame clones only, with some absent. Here the sample spans approximately 230,000 clones, 70% to 85% being singletons. There are a few counts of this clone. This TCR was sampled from a woman in her thirties or forties with active or convalescent COVID-19. The chain recombines TRBV29-1 with TRBJ1-2; weak D call: TRBD1 (5 bases). Specimen: peripheral blood. The DNA for the CDR3 is TGCAGCGTTGACACGGCGGGCCGGGGGGGGTTTTGGAGCTACACCTTC. The encoded protein is CSVDTAGRGGFWSYTF.